This TCR beta chain appears in the sequencing data of a study of blood T cell repertoires in COVID-19. V shed 2 bases and J shed 3 bases, with 5 bases lying between them. The CDR3 is made up of 13 amino acids. Per germline, CDR1 MNHEY and CDR2 SVGAGI. Profiling relied on immunoSEQ multiplex PCR, and the TCRdb table lists in-frame clones only, not all of them. Here the sample spans over 150,000 clones, around 85% being singletons. The J gene is TRBJ1-5, the V gene TRBV6-5; D is unclear. The receptor's source is a woman in her forties or fifties with acute or convalescent COVID-19. The sequencing input was peripheral blood. The DNA of the CDR3 is TGTGCCAGCAGTTACGGAGTCAATCAGCCCCAGCATTTT. Translated: CASSYGVNQPQHF.